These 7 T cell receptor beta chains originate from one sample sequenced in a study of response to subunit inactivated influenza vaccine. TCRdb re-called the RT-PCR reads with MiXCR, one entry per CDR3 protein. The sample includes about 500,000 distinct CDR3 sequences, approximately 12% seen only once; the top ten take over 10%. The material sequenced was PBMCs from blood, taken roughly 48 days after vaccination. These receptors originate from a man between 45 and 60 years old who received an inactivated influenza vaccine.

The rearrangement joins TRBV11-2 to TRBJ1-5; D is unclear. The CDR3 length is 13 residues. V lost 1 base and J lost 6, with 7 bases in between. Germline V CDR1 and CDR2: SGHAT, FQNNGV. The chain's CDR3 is CASSLGSSQPQHF. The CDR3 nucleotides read TGTGCCAGCAGCTTAGGTTCGTCTCAGCCCCAGCATTTT.

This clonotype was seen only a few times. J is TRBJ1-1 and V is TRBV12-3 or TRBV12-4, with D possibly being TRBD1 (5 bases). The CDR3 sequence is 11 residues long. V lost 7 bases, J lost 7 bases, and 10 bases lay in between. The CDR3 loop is CASTQGLEAFF. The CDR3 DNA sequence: TGTGCCAGCACCCAGGGTCTTGAAGCTTTCTTT.

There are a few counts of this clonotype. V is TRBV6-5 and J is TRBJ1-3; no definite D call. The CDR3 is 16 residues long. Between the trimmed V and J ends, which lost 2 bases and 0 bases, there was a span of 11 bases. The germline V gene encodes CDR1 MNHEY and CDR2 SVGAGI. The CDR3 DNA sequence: TGTGCCAGCAGTTACGGGCTTCCGAGCTCTGGAAACACCATATATTTT. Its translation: CASSYGLPSSGNTIYF.

The chain's CDR3 is CASRPGTGVTDTQYF. DNA for the CDR3: TGTGCCAGCAGGCCCGGGACAGGGGTCACAGATACGCAGTATTTT. The V and J genes are TRBV12-3 or TRBV12-4 and TRBJ2-3; 10 positions match TRBD1. The CDR3 length is 15 residues. Trimming removed 6 bases from V and 2 bases from J; junction bases left unmatched: 5.

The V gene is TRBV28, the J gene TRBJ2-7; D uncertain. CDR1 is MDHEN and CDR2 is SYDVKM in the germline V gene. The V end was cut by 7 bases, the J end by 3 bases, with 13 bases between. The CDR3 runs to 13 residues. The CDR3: CASTTAARYEQYF. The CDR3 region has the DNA TGTGCCAGCACAACCGCAGCACGCTACGAGCAGTACTTC. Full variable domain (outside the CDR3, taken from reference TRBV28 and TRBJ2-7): DVKVTQSSRYLVKRTGEKVFLECVQDMDHENMFWYRQDPGLGLRLIYFSYDVKMKEKGDIPEGYSVSREKKERFSLILESASTNQTSMYLCASTTAARYEQYFGPGTRLTVT.

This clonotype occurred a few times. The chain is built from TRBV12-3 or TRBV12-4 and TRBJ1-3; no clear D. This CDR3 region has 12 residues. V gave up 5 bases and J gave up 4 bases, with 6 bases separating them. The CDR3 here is CASSQGGNTIYF. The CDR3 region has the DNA TGTGCCAGCAGTCAAGGGGGAAACACCATATATTTT.

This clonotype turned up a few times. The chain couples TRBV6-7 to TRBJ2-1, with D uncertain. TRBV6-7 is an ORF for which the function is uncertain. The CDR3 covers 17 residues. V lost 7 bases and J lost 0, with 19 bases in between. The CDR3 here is CASTHPPRQFSYNEQFF. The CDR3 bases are TGTGCCAGCACTCACCCCCCCAGGCAGTTCTCCTACAATGAGCAGTTCTTC.